This is a list of T cell receptor beta chains from one sample in a study of monozygotic twins with inflammatory bowel disease. TCRdb re-called the 5' RACE reads; one entry per CDR3 protein, DNA not given. The sample has roughly 320,000 distinct CDR3 sequences, and its top ten clones hold roughly 5.2%. The source material was blood. Every receptor here comes from a human donor with ulcerative colitis or Crohn's disease, or a healthy co-twin of an affected twin (not recorded which). CDR3s include the opening cysteine and the closing phenylalanine or tryptophan. The order of the fields is V gene, J gene, CDR3 protein.

TRBV7-2,TRBJ2-7,CASTPQGAVYEQYF
TRBV20-1,TRBJ2-1,CSARDLLAGTVDEQFF
TRBV5-1,TRBJ2-1,CVSSQGGTVYNEQFF
TRBV10-3,TRBJ1-1,CAISDGTGYGTEAFF
TRBV15,TRBJ1-2,CATSRDRANYGYTF
TRBV7-7,TRBJ2-1,CASSPSAGEWEQFF
TRBV28,TRBJ2-5,CASSPVKETQYF
TRBV7-6,TRBJ1-5,CASSVGTPGAQPQHF
TRBV6-5,TRBJ2-5,CASSNPLETQYF
TRBV27,TRBJ2-7,CASSYRVGRHEQYF
TRBV5-1,TRBJ2-3,CASSHGQGRSADTQYF
TRBV14,TRBJ1-4,CASSPRTNAAEKLFF
TRBV30,TRBJ1-4,CAWSVRTGSEKLFF
TRBV12-3/TRBV12-4,TRBJ2-1,CASRPGQGVYNEQFF
TRBV19,TRBJ2-2,CASSWGAITGELFF
TRBV15,TRBJ2-7,CATSRVGGDYEQYF
TRBV4-2,TRBJ1-1,CASSQDQNRNTEAFF
TRBV10-3,TRBJ1-1,CAISEGVRLEAFF
TRBV7-8,TRBJ1-6,CASSPRTGQGSPLHF
TRBV5-5,TRBJ2-2,CASSKEGPGTGELFF
TRBV5-6,TRBJ2-7,CASRKWDRGLYEQYF
TRBV4-3,TRBJ1-2,CASSQGVVNYGYTF
TRBV5-1,TRBJ2-1,CASSVGWGRYNEQFF
TRBV5-5,TRBJ1-2,CASSLDTGWTF
TRBV4-3,TRBJ2-2,CASSQASVPGMSGELFF
TRBV24-1,TRBJ2-3,CATSLGGAADTQYF
TRBV5-1,TRBJ1-1,CASSLVEGMNTEAFF
TRBV14,TRBJ2-7,CASSQDIGAVVYF
TRBV30,TRBJ1-2,CTTGDRINYGYTF